The clone carrying this T cell receptor (beta chain) turned up a few times. What it binds is not known. This sample is part of a study of blood T cells in healthy people across ages. Study conclusions and caveats: The percentage of naive T cells correlated strongly with TCR beta diversity. In long-lived donors, naive CD4+ cell counts and diversity exceeded those of aged donors.

Trimming removed 0 bases from V and 5 bases from J, with 8 bases in between. The CDR3 spans 13 residues. Germline V gives CDR1 KGHSH, CDR2 LQKENI. Primers used in a second PCR of about 7 to 12 cycles were a sample-barcoded 5' primer and a J-beta primer mix. Through a template-switch adaptor with 12 random nucleotides, each cDNA molecule received a tag. TCRdb redid the calling of the 5' RACE reads with MiXCR, one entry per CDR3 protein. The data hold roughly 1,500,000 distinct CDR3 sequences, with about 32% observed a single time. The chain employs TRBV18 and TRBJ2-7; TRBD1 or TRBD2 may be the D gene (5 bases each). The sequenced sample was blood. This TCR derives from a woman aged 30 to 39 in good health. The CDR3 coding sequence is TGTGCCAGCTCACCACCAGGGGACCACGAGCAGTACTTC. Translation: CASSPPGDHEQYF.